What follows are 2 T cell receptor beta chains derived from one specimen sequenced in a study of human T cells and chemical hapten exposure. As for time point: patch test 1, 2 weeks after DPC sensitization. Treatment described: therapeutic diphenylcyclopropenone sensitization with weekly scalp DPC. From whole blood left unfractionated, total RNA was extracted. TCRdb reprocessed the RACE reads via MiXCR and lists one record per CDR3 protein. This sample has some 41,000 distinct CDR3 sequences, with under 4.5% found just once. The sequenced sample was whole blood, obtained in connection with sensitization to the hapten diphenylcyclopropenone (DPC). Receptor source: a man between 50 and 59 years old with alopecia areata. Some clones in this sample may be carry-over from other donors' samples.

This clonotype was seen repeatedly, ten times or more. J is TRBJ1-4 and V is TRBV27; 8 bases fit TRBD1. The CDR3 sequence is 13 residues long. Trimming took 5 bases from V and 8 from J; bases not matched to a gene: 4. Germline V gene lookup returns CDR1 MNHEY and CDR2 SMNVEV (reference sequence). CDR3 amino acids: CASSRDRREKLFF. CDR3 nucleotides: TGTGCCAGCAGTAGGGACAGGAGAGAAAAACTGTTTTTT.

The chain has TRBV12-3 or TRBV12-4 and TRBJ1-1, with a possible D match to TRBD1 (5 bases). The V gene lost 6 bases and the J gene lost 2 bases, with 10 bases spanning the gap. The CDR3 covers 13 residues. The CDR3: CASRLTVNTEAFF. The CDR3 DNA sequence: TGTGCCAGCAGGCTGACAGTTAACACTGAAGCTTTCTTT.